This paragraph covers one T cell receptor (beta chain) sequence. Its antigen is not known. The authors loaded roughly 200 ng DNA, about 30,000 T cell genomes, into sorted-subset replicate PCRs. Here immunoSEQ multiplex PCR was the method, and the copy in TCRdb shows in-frame clones only, minus some. There are 900,000 to 1,200,000 clones in the sample; 75% to 85% occur only once, and 0.6% to 0.75% lies in the top ten. In germline, CDR1 is LNHDA, CDR2 SQIVND (reference sequence). Trimming left V 11 bases short and J 0 bases short, with 16 bases between. The CDR3 contains 14 residues. Healthy adults negative for HIV, lacking recent acute infections or vaccinations, served as donors. The data are from a study of shared clonotypes between healthy human individuals. Study in general: The composition of the donors was a couple of women and a few men aged 18 to 49.

Whole-study findings and limits: The study sampled only blood, and tissue repertoires likely differ.

The clonotype originates from a man aged 18 to 35 in good health. Some clones in this sample may be carry-over from other donors' samples. The J gene is TRBJ1-2, the V gene TRBV19, with D unclear. Sequenced material: memory CD4+ T cells from PBMCs. Indicated subset: CD45RA-negative fraction. Written as DNA, the CDR3 is TGTGCCGGCGACCTTGGACCCGCTAACTATGGCTACACCTTC. The encoded protein is CAGDLGPANYGYTF.